This is a list of T cell receptor beta chains from one sample in a study of shared T cell receptors in the human thymus. TCRdb's table, derived via immunoSEQ multiplex PCR, lists solely in-frame clones and lacks some. This table has hundreds of thousands of clones, 70% to 90% appearing once. These data also formed part of another study, on human thymus T cells.

The specimen was thymocytes. All receptors come from a boy under two years old with a congenital heart defect. The CDR3 runs from the conserved cysteine through the conserved F or W. D genes are given only for firm matches. The listing skips clone size in some rows; elsewhere it reads once, few, many or a size class.

size	D	V	J	DNA	CDR3
few	TRBD2	TRBV18	TRBJ2-2	TGTGCCAGCTCACCACCGAGCTCTAGCGGGAGCAACACCGGGGAGCTGTTTTTT	CASSPPSSSGSNTGELFF
few	.	TRBV4-1	TRBJ1-5	TGCGCCAGCAGCCACGGGGATAGCAATCAGCCCCAGCATTTT	CASSHGDSNQPQHF
.	TRBD2	TRBV7-3	TRBJ2-5	TGTGCCAGCAGCTTATCACGTTCGGGCGGGAGGGCCCCCCTGGAGACCCAGTACTTC	CASSLSRSGGRAPLETQYF
.	TRBD2	TRBV5-6	TRBJ2-7	TGTGCCAGCAGCTTGCAGTCCAGGGAGGGAGAGCAGTACTTC	CASSLQSREGEQYF
.	.	TRBV21-1	TRBJ2-7	TGTGCCAGCCTCTTCCGGGGTGGCGGCTCCTACGAGCAGTACTTC	CASLFRGGGSYEQYF
.	.	TRBV27	TRBJ2-7	TGTGCCAGCAGTTTTGGCCTGCCTGTATCCTACGAGCAGTACTTC	CASSFGLPVSYEQYF
.	.	TRBV5-4	TRBJ2-5	TGTGCCAGCAGCCCGTCGGGTAGCGGAGAAGAGACCCAGTACTTC	CASSPSGSGEETQYF
.	.	TRBV6-5	TRBJ2-1	TGTGCCAGCAGTTACGGGTGGGAGACCCCCTACAATGAGCAGTTCTTC	CASSYGWETPYNEQFF
.	TRBD2	TRBV2	TRBJ2-1	TGTGCCAGCATCCCGCTGCCGGGAGGGGGGGAGTGTGAGCAGTTCTTC	CASIPLPGGGECEQFF
.	.	TRBV4-1	TRBJ2-5	TGCGCCAGCAGCCAAGTCAGGCAGGACCAAGAGACCCAGTACTTC	CASSQVRQDQETQYF
.	TRBD2	TRBV4-3	TRBJ2-2	TGCGCCAGCAGCCATTTAGCGGGAGCCGACACCGGGGAGCTGTTTTTT	CASSHLAGADTGELFF
.	.	TRBV5-1	TRBJ2-1	TGCGCCAGCAGCTTGGCCCTTAGGAGCTCCTACAATGAGCAGTTCTTC	CASSLALRSSYNEQFF
.	TRBD1	TRBV7-2	TRBJ1-5	TGTGCCAGCAGCTTAGGGGGTCCACAGGGGGCCGAGCAGCCCCAGCATTTT	CASSLGGPQGAEQPQHF
few	TRBD1	TRBV9	TRBJ1-2	TGTGCCAGCAGCGGAGACAGGGCCTGTGGCTACACCTTC	CASSGDRACGYTF
.	TRBD2	TRBV6-5	TRBJ2-7	TGTGCCAGCAGTTACTCGATTCGCGGGAGGCCGGGGGAGCAGTACTTC	CASSYSIRGRPGEQYF
.	TRBD1	TRBV9	TRBJ2-5	TGTGCCAGCAGCGTAGACGCGGGACAGGAAGAGACCCAGTACTTC	CASSVDAGQEETQYF
.	.	TRBV28	TRBJ1-4	TGTGCCAGCAGTTTATCGCACCCGATGGCGGGTGAAAAACTGTTTTTT	CASSLSHPMAGEKLFF
.	.	TRBV15	TRBJ1-5	TGTGCCACCAGCAGAGAGGCCCTCATCCAGGTTAGCAATCAGCCCCAGCATTTT	CATSREALIQVSNQPQHF
.	TRBD1	TRBV6-1	TRBJ2-4	TGTGCCAGCAGAGCCCGACAGGGAGCCAAAAACATTCAGTACTTC	CASRARQGAKNIQYF
.	.	TRBV28	TRBJ1-3	TGTGCCAGCAGTTCATACAGGGTAGCTGGAAACACCATATATTTT	CASSSYRVAGNTIYF
once	TRBD1	TRBV30	TRBJ2-5	TGTGCCTGGAGTGTATACATCACAGGGGCTCCCGAGACCCAGTACTTC	CAWSVYITGAPETQYF
.	TRBD1	TRBV27	TRBJ1-5	TGTGCCAGCAGTTTAAGAAAACAGGGGGGGGGCAATCAGCCCCAGCATTTT	CASSLRKQGGGNQPQHF
.	TRBD2	TRBV30	TRBJ2-7	TGTGCCTGGGTCGATTCTAGCGGGGGCTCCTACGAGCAGTACTTC	CAWVDSSGGSYEQYF
once	TRBD2	TRBV7-9	TRBJ2-7	TGTGCCAGCAGCCCGACTAGCGGGAGACCCTACGAGCAGTACTTC	CASSPTSGRPYEQYF
.	.	TRBV5-1	TRBJ2-7	TGCGCCAGCAGCTTGGGGGGCTGGACCTACGAGCAGTACTTC	CASSLGGWTYEQYF
once	TRBD1	TRBV13	TRBJ2-5	TGTGCCAGCAGCTCTAGGGACAGGCAAGAGACCCAGTACTTC	CASSSRDRQETQYF
.	.	TRBV18	TRBJ2-3	TGTGCCAGCTCCCTCGGCGGAGATACGCAGTATTTT	CASSLGGDTQYF
once	TRBD1	TRBV29-1	TRBJ2-1	TGCAGCGCTGGGACAGGGGCCTACAATGAGCAGTTCTTC	CSAGTGAYNEQFF
.	TRBD2	TRBV6-5	TRBJ2-1	TGTGCCAGCTGGACTAGCGGGGGTCCCAATGAGCAGTTCTTC	CASWTSGGPNEQFF
.	TRBD2	TRBV7-3	TRBJ2-1	TGTGCCAGCAGAAAAGCGGGGGGTAATGAGCAGTTCTTC	CASRKAGGNEQFF
.	TRBD2	TRBV7-6	TRBJ2-7	TGTGCCAGCAGCTTAGGTGAGACTAGCGGTAGCTCCTACGAGCAGTACTTC	CASSLGETSGSSYEQYF
.	TRBD1	TRBV30	TRBJ1-5	TGTGCCTGGAGTGGACAGGGGTATCAGCCCCAGCATTTT	CAWSGQGYQPQHF
.	TRBD2	TRBV5-1	TRBJ2-3	TGCGCCAGCAGCTTGGGTGCGGGAGGAAGTAATATGCAGTATTTT	CASSLGAGGSNMQYF
.	TRBD2	TRBV27	TRBJ2-3	TGTGCCAGCAGTCCGATCGCGGGAGGGCCCTCCTCAGATACGCAGTATTTT	CASSPIAGGPSSDTQYF
.	TRBD2	TRBV6-5	TRBJ2-1	TGTGCCAGCAGTCCGACTAGCGCAGCCTACAATGAGCAGTTCTTC	CASSPTSAAYNEQFF
.	TRBD1	TRBV10-3	TRBJ1-2	TGTGCCATCCCGTACAGGGGCGGGGAGGGCTACACCTTC	CAIPYRGGEGYTF
.	.	TRBV6-5	TRBJ2-3	TGTGCCAGCATATACGGGGATACGCAGTATTTT	CASIYGDTQYF
once	TRBD2	TRBV5-6	TRBJ2-3	TGTGCCAGCAGCTTGGCCACGGTAGCGGGAGGGGATACGCAGTATTTT	CASSLATVAGGDTQYF
.	TRBD2	TRBV28	TRBJ2-5	TGTGCCAGCAGTTTCAGGACTAGCGGGAGGGGGGGCCAAGAGACCCAGTACTTC	CASSFRTSGRGGQETQYF
.	.	TRBV29-1	TRBJ2-1	TGCAGCGTTGTTGGGAGCTCCTACAATGAGCAGTTCTTC	CSVVGSSYNEQFF
.	TRBD2	TRBV29-1	TRBJ2-1	TGCAGCGTTGATTTAGCGGGAGACCTCTCCTACAATGAGCAGTTCTTC	CSVDLAGDLSYNEQFF
.	.	TRBV6-1	TRBJ2-1	TGTGCCAGCAGTGCCCACTCGTTCGACAATGAGCAGTTCTTC	CASSAHSFDNEQFF
.	TRBD1	TRBV7-8	TRBJ2-1	TGTGCCAGCAGCTTAGACTGGGACAGGGACAATGAGCAGTTCTTC	CASSLDWDRDNEQFF
.	.	TRBV29-1	TRBJ2-7	TGCAGCGGACTAGATTACTCCTACGAGCAGTACTTC	CSGLDYSYEQYF
.	TRBD1	TRBV6-6	TRBJ1-4	TGTGCCAGCAGTTACGGGACAGGTCTTGAAAAACTGTTTTTT	CASSYGTGLEKLFF
.	.	TRBV30	TRBJ1-1	TGTGCCTGGAGTGTAGAGGGTGGGAAAGCTTTCTTT	CAWSVEGGKAFF
.	.	TRBV11-2	TRBJ2-5	TGTGCCAGCAGTAGCCAAGAGACCCAGTACTTC	CASSSQETQYF
.	.	TRBV10-1	TRBJ2-7	TGCGCCAGCAGTGAGTCGGTTATAGCGGCCTCCTACGAGCAGTACTTC	CASSESVIAASYEQYF
.	TRBD1	TRBV11-3	TRBJ2-1	TGTGCCAGCAGCAACTTACAGGGGCCCTACCCGGTGCATGAGCAGTTCTTC	CASSNLQGPYPVHEQFF
.	.	TRBV11-1	TRBJ1-1	TGTGCCAGCAGATCCCTCCGGGGTGTCACTGAAGCTTTCTTT	CASRSLRGVTEAFF
.	.	TRBV7-9	TRBJ2-5	TGTGCCAGCAGCTTAAGGTGGAGGGGTTCCCAAGAGACCCAGTACTTC	CASSLRWRGSQETQYF
.	.	TRBV27	TRBJ2-3	TGTGCCAGCAGTTTAGGACAGCGGCCCGGTGTAGCAGATACGCAGTATTTT	CASSLGQRPGVADTQYF
.	TRBD2	TRBV4-1	TRBJ2-2	TGCGCCAGCAGCCCACCTACAGGGGTCGGACTAGCGGGGGACCCGAACACCGGGGAGCTGTTTTTT	CASSPPTGVGLAGDPNTGELFF
.	.	TRBV10-3	TRBJ2-7	TGTGCCATCAGTGAGTCGGAGGGGAGCCTCGAGCAGTACTTC	CAISESEGSLEQYF
.	.	TRBV6-5	TRBJ2-7	TGTGCCAGCACCGGGGGAGTTCGGTACGAGCAGTACTTC	CASTGGVRYEQYF
.	TRBD1	TRBV11-3	TRBJ2-7	TGTGCCAGCAGCTTAAAAGTACGACAGGGGTGCGAGCAGTACTTC	CASSLKVRQGCEQYF
.	TRBD2	TRBV5-8	TRBJ2-1	TGTGCCAGCAGCTTGGCCAGTACTAGCGGGATCAATGAGCAGTTCTTC	CASSLASTSGINEQFF